This T cell receptor beta chain was sequenced for a study of T-cell memory formation after mild COVID-19 (TCRdb year 2021). Context from the whole study: Most TCR sequence clusters were specific to one of the two donors. Two young, previously healthy adult volunteers, one female and one male, were included in the cohort. Longitudinal TCRalpha and TCRbeta repertoire sequencing tracked T-cell clones expanding and contracting after mild COVID-19 in a couple of donors. The research as a whole found: Contracting CD4+ clones turned up mainly in the CM and EM memory subsets, whereas EMRA was where CD8+ clones were enriched. Only a couple of mild cases were covered in the study, and larger cohorts including severe cases with pre-infection samples were considered necessary. The detection of some responding clones in pre-infection memory suggests that pre-existing cross-reactive memory T cells joined the SARS-CoV-2 response. Whether the second-wave clones peaking on day 37 were SARS-CoV-2 specific was not confirmed. Clones that contracted from day 15 to 85 showed balanced CD4/CD8 phenotypes, whereas a second wave of clones that expanded from day 15 to 37 leaned towards CD4+.

For sequencing, an Illumina NovaSeq 6000 was employed. TCRalpha and TCRbeta cDNA libraries were constructed by 5'RACE with constant-segment primers, with sample barcodes and unique molecular identifiers being introduced. RNA was extracted from every sample with Trizol reagent. Library amplification was performed in two PCR steps, and a second sample barcode and Illumina TruSeq adapters were introduced in the second step. The libraries were sequenced on an Illumina NovaSeq using 2 x 150 bp paired-end reads. Turning to the authors' computational methods: With migec v1.2.7, reads were demultiplexed and then collapsed into UMI-guided consensus sequences. Using mixcr v2.1.11, the UMI consensuses were aligned to TRA and TRB V and J templates and assembled into clonotypes. Expanded or contracted clonotypes were those called significant by both edgeR and NoisET, with noise models trained on biological replicates. For edgeR calls, the thresholds were a false discovery rate-adjusted p below 0.01 and a log2 fold-change of 1. As an exploratory analysis of dynamics, max-normalized trajectories of the 1000 most abundant clonotypes were examined by PCA with hierarchical clustering. Separately sequenced CD4+ and CD8+ repertoires were used to assign the CD4 or CD8 phenotype of responding clones. TCRdb reran the public reads through fastp at Q25 and MiXCR, keeping productive beta chains. Entries are consolidated by CDR3 protein sequence, retaining the most common genes and DNA. The V and J calls, along with clone size, are taken from TCRdb and not from the paper's own processing. In all, the sample holds around 410,000 distinct CDR3 sequences, and more than 20% of those were seen once. Clones ranked in the top ten supply about an eighth of the sample.

Ficoll-Paque density gradient centrifugation was the method used to isolate PBMCs. This clonotype was counted a few times. Its target antigen remains unknown. No qualities accompany the bases; no much larger clone lies one base away. From its cysteine to its phenylalanine, the CDR3 spans 13 amino acids. The DNA shown is the 39-base CDR3, in frame from base 1. The germline ends are 6 bases apart after V is trimmed by 3 bases and J by 0 bases. CDR1 and CDR2 are read off the germline V gene (reference sequence) as SGHKS and YYEKEE. The sequenced material came from PBMCs or a T cell subset sorted from them (not recorded which). The chain couples TRBV5-5 to TRBJ1-1, with a weak D call of TRBD1 (6 bases match). The receptor's source is an adult woman who had mild COVID-19 (a few samples of this study predate the infection). The sample titles of this study are shuffled in the database, so cell type and time point are left out; the donor was told from shared clones. DNA sequence: TGTGCCAGCAGCTGGGACATGAACACTGAAGCTTTCTTT. Translated, this is CASSWDMNTEAFF. Supplemented by the reference TRBV5-5 and TRBJ1-1 proteins around the CDR3, the complete variable domain is DAGVTQSPTHLIKTRGQQVTLRCSPISGHKSVSWYQQVLGQGPQFIFQYYEKEERGRGNFPDRFSARQFPNYSSELNVNALLLGDSALYLCASSWDMNTEAFFGQGTRLTVV.